Presented here are 17 T cell receptor beta chains from one specimen sequenced in a study of Tregs in tolerant kidney transplant recipients. The table came from immunoSEQ multiplex PCR; TCRdb's copy has only in-frame clones and leaves some out. Of 85,000 to 100,000 clones listed, roughly 93% were seen once; the top ten hold 0.35% to 0.55%. This sample comprised CD4+ T cells from blood, obtained before the transplant. These receptor sequences come from a human donor who received a combined kidney and bone marrow transplant.

The V call is TRBV10-3, the J call TRBJ2-7; 7 bases match TRBD1. The ends lost 6 bases at V and 6 bases at J; junction bases unmatched: 2. The CDR3 covers 11 residues. Germline CDR1 ENHRY, CDR2 SYGVKD. The CDR3 region is CAISGQAEQYF. As DNA, the CDR3 is TGTGCCATCAGCGGACAGGCCGAGCAGTACTTC.

The chain joins TRBV7-3 to TRBJ2-3; no firm D call. V was shortened by 1 base and J by 2 bases, with 10 bases between the two germline ends. The germline gives CDR1 SGHTA, CDR2 FQGTGA. The CDR3 runs to 15 residues. CDR3 sequence reads: CASSLIVGPTDTQYF. CDR3 nucleotides: TGTGCCAGCAGCTTAATAGTCGGTCCCACAGATACGCAGTATTTT.

This clone was counted a single time. The chain carries TRBV7-3 and TRBJ2-3; 7 bases fit TRBD2. V trimming: 2 bases; J trimming: 2 bases; junction bases outside the gene matches: 7. This CDR3 spans 16 amino acids. Germline CDR1 and CDR2: SGHTA and FQGTGA. Here the CDR3 reads CASSLVTAGPTDTQYF. As DNA, the CDR3 is TGTGCCAGCAGCTTAGTAACAGCGGGGCCCACAGATACGCAGTATTTT.

The chain is built from TRBV9 and TRBJ2-3; 13 nucleotides line up with TRBD2. This CDR3 has 19 residues. Germline-derived CDR1 and CDR2 are SGDLS and YYNGEE. Trimming cost V 0 bases and J 2 bases; bases outside gene matches: 9. In DNA form, the CDR3 reads TGTGCCAGCAGCGTAGCTACAGGGGGACTAGCGGGGATCACAGATACGCAGTATTTT. Amino acid sequence: CASSVATGGLAGITDTQYF.

V usage is TRBV19 and J usage is TRBJ2-7, with 7 bases fitting TRBD1. The V segment lost 5 bases and the J segment 0 bases; nucleotides outside the gene matches: 16. CDR1 is LNHDA, CDR2 SQIVND, per germline (reference sequence). This CDR3 spans 18 amino acids. The DNA for the CDR3 is TGTGCCAGTAGTCCCTCAACCTGGACAGGCTTAACCTCCTACGAGCAGTACTTC. As protein: CASSPSTWTGLTSYEQYF.

CDR3 nucleotide sequence: TGTGCCAGTAGTACCCCAGGTACTCGGGGAGCAGATACGCAGTATTTT. Amino acid sequence: CASSTPGTRGADTQYF. V is TRBV19 and J is TRBJ2-3; the D gene is possibly TRBD2 (5 bases). The CDR3 is made up of 16 amino acids. Germline V CDR1 and CDR2: LNHDA, SQIVND (reference sequence). Trimming pared 4 bases from V and 4 bases from J, leaving 18 bases between.

V and J are TRBV18 and TRBJ1-4; TRBD1 is a possible D gene (6 bases). The CDR3 is made up of 15 amino acids. CDR1 and CDR2 from the germline V gene are KGHSH and LQKENI. V was pared by 3 bases and J by 7 bases, with 15 bases between. The CDR3 nucleotides are TGTGCCAGCTCACCTTCGGGGGGGCTACCTGAAAAACTGTTTTTT. Translating gives CASSPSGGLPEKLFF.

The chain combines TRBV19 with TRBJ1-1; the D is unclear. Germline lookup yields CDR1 LNHDA and CDR2 SQIVND (reference sequence). CDR3 length equals 13 residues. The germline V and J ends were trimmed by 2 bases and 11 bases, with 15 bases remaining between them. The CDR3 DNA follows: TGTGCCAGTAGTATAACCGACCCCAGCGGGGCTTTCTTT. Translated, it gives CASSITDPSGAFF.

This clone was seen only a few times. The rearrangement links TRBV19 to TRBJ1-1, with TRBD1 matching 9 bases. Germline values: CDR1 LNHDA, CDR2 SQIVND (reference sequence). The CDR3 is 13 residues long. The V and J ends lost 5 bases and 10 bases, in that order; junction bases with no gene match: 8. CDR3 sequence (DNA): TGTGCCAGTAGTCCACTTTCGGACAGGGGAGCTTTCTTT. Its translation: CASSPLSDRGAFF.

V and J are TRBV4-3 and TRBJ2-7; D not resolved. The CDR3 sequence is 14 residues long. Trimming took 1 base from V and 2 from J, leaving 9 bases between them. CDR1 and CDR2 from the germline V gene are LGHNA and YSLEER. This CDR3 reads CASSQVVDTYEQYF. CDR3 bases: TGCGCCAGCAGCCAAGTCGTAGATACCTACGAGCAGTACTTC.

The chain uses TRBV20-1 and TRBJ1-2, with D unresolved. Germline V gene data show CDR1 as DFQATT and CDR2 as SNEGSKA (reference sequence). The CDR3 extends over 11 amino acids. The V gene lost 3 bases and the J gene lost 6 bases, with 8 bases spanning the gap. The CDR3 sequence: CSARGVDGYTF. CDR3 nucleotide sequence: TGCAGTGCTAGGGGCGTCGATGGCTACACCTTC.

This clone was found a few times. The rearrangement joins TRBV29-1 to TRBJ1-2; D is unclear. This CDR3 spans 13 amino acids. Trimming shortened V by 4 bases and J by 8 bases, and 17 bases separated the two germline ends. Germline values: CDR1 SQVTM, CDR2 ANQGSEA. DNA of the CDR3: TGCAGCGTTGTGGAGGTTTATCAGAACGGCTACACCTTC. Translation: CSVVEVYQNGYTF. The full variable domain, rest sourced from reference TRBV29-1 and TRBJ1-2, is SAVISQKPSRDICQRGTSLTIQCQVDSQVTMMFWYRQQPGQSLTLIATANQGSEATYESGFVIDKFPISRPNLTFSTLTVSNMSPEDSSIYLCSVVEVYQNGYTFGSGTRLTVV.

The V call is TRBV7-2, the J call TRBJ2-2; 8 bases match TRBD2. Germline values: CDR1 SGHTA, CDR2 FQGNSA. Trimming took 7 bases from V and 7 from J; bases not matched to a gene: 20. CDR3 length equals 18 residues. CDR3 region: CASISRAGDLVPGGELFF. The CDR3 DNA reads TGTGCCAGCATCTCTAGAGCGGGAGACTTGGTCCCCGGCGGGGAGCTGTTTTTT.

As concerns this clone: One end of the junction varies from germline; a read error may be responsible. The identical CDR3 is also encoded by other nucleotide sequences in the sample. The rearrangement uses TRBV6-4 and TRBJ1-6; tentatively, D is TRBD1 (5 bases). The CDR3 length is 15 residues. Germline-derived CDR1 and CDR2 are MRHNA and SNTAGT. DNA for the CDR3: TGTGCCAGCAGACTCCAGGGTTCCTATAATTCCCCCCTCCACTTT. This translates into CASRLQGSYNSPLHF.

The rearrangement joins TRBV5-1 to TRBJ2-1; D gene ambiguous. This CDR3 region has 16 residues. V shed 0 bases and J shed 0 bases, with 10 bases lying between them. Germline V gene sequence: CDR1 SGHRS, CDR2 YFSETQ. CDR3 in amino acids: CASSLAFLSSYNEQFF. The DNA for the CDR3 is TGCGCCAGCAGCTTGGCTTTCCTGAGCTCCTACAATGAGCAGTTCTTC.

The chain links TRBV10-3 to TRBJ1-2; D gene uncertain. Per the germline V gene, CDR1 is ENHRY and CDR2 is SYGVKD. V was trimmed by 2 bases and J by 0 bases, leaving 7 bases between them. The CDR3 has 14 residues. CDR3 loop: CAISETTANYGYTF. Written as DNA, the CDR3 is TGTGCCATCAGTGAGACAACAGCTAACTATGGCTACACCTTC.

The genes are TRBV19 and TRBJ1-6; D perhaps matches TRBD1 (5 bases). Per the germline V gene, CDR1 is LNHDA and CDR2 is SQIVND (reference sequence). The CDR3 sequence is 13 residues long. The ends were cut back, 4 bases at V and 13 bases at J, with 14 bases in the middle. CDR3 DNA sequence: TGTGCCAGTAGTAAGTCTCCCCGGGGGCCCCTCCACTTT. Protein: CASSKSPRGPLHF.